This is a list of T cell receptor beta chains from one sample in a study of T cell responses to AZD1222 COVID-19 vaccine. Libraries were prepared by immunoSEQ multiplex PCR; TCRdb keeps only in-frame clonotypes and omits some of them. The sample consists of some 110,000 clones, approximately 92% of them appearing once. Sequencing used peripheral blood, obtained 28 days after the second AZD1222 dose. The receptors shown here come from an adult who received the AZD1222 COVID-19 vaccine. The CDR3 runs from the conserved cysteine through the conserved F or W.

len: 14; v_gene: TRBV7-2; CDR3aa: CASSPDPGRDEQFF
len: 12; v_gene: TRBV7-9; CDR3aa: CASSLALGQNTF
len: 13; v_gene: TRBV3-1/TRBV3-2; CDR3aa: CASIGSPTGELFF
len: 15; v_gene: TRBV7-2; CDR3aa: CASTENLGSYYEQYF
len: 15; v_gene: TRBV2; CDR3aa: CASSEGDSWTYEQYF
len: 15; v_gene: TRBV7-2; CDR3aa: CASSSPGQLNEKLFF
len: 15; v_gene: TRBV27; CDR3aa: CASSLSGHSNQPQHF
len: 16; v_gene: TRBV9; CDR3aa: CASSPGTTANTGELFF
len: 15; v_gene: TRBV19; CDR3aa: CASSTQGLQNTEAFF
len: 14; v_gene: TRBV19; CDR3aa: CASSSRDRSYEQYF
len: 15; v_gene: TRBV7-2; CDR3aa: CASSLGPGFNEKLFF
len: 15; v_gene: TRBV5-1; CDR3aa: CASSLGLAGPNEQFF
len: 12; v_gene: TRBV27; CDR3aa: CASAGTNQPQHF
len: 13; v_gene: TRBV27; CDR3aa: CASSLRGDYGYTF
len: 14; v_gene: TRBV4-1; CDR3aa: CASSPSGKPDEQFF
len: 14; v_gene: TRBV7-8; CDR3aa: CASSPRREIYEQYF
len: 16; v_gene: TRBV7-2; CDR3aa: CASSLNGAGGRGEQFF
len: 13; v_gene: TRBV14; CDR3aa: CASSQGIREEQFF
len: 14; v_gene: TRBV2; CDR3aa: CASSGHRDGGKLFF
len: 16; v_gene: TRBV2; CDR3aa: CASSDLQGESNQPQHF
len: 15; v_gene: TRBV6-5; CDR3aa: CASSPGGGGSYGYTF
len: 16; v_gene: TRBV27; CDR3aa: CASSSYQGEKSYEQYF
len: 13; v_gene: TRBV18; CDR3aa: CASSPSLANTIYF
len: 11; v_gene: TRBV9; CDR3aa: CASDGDYGYTF
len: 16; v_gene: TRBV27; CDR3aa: CASSLRASEFQETQYF
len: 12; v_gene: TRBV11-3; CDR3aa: CASSRNTGELFF
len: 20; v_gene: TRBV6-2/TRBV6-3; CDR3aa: CASSYDRQAINPLAKNIQYF
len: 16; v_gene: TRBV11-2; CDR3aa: CASSLWGTHSGNTIYF
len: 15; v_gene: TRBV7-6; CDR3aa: CASSPTGGANYGYTF
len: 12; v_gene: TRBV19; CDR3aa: CASSMQPNEQFF
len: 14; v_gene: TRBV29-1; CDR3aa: CSVEQGDRTYEQYF
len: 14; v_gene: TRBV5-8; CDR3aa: CASSLVAKTGELFF
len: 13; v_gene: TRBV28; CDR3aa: CASSPRGGDEAFF
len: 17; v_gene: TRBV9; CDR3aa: CASSPLFGSTSGNTIYF
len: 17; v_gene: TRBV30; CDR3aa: CAWRGVRWAANTGELFF
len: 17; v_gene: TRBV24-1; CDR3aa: CATSDATVPGGANVLTF
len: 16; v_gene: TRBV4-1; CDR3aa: CASSPLGLGLAETQYF
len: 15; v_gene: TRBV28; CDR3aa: CASRADRVRNSPLHF
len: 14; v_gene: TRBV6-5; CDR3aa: CASRERTGGYEQYF
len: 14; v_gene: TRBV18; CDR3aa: CASSPPQRQETQYF
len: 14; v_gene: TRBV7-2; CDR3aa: CASSVRDRGDTIYF